This entry describes one T cell receptor beta chain. This CDR3 is also generated by other DNA sequences in the sample. V lost 0 bases and J lost 0, with 10 bases in between. This CDR3 is 15 amino acids long. CDR1 and CDR2 (germline): SGHRS, YFSETQ. The protocol was immunoSEQ multiplex PCR, while the TCRdb copy is restricted to in-frame clones and leaves out a portion. Of roughly 2.6 million clones listed, approximately 94% were seen once; the top ten hold over 0.12%. The data are from a study of shared clonotypes between healthy human individuals. This sequence was found in a man between 18 and 35 years old in good health. Source material: naive CD4+ T cells sorted from blood. Sample subset: CD45RA+ positively selected. This chain connects TRBV5-1 to TRBJ2-7; possible D gene TRBD2, 6 bases. The CDR3 nucleotides read TGCGCCAGCAGCTTGGAAGGGACTCCCTCCTACGAGCAGTACTTC. It encodes CASSLEGTPSYEQYF.